Following are 27 T cell receptor beta chains from one sample sequenced in a study of Ad26.COV2.S vaccination and SARS-CoV-2 variants. The treatment denotes: 19 received Ad26.COV2.S at low or high dose, single or two shots; about 5 received placebo; per-sample allocation not given. Sampling was performed 63 days after the first vaccine or placebo injection. Here immunoSEQ multiplex PCR was the method, and the copy in TCRdb shows in-frame clones only, minus some. Of 300,000 to 500,000 clones in the sample, roughly nine tenths were seen once. Sequencing was performed on peripheral blood, taken in a trial of Ad26.COV2.S vaccine versus placebo. These receptors all stem from a person between 18 and 65 years old who received the Ad26.COV2.S COVID-19 vaccine or a placebo.

The V and J genes are TRBV6-6 and TRBJ1-1; no definite D call. Trimming cost V 6 bases and J 1 base, with 3 bases left between them. The CDR3 runs to 11 residues. CDR1 MNHNY and CDR2 SVGAGI come from the germline V gene (reference sequence). CDR3 sequence (DNA): TGTGCCAGCAGATCGAACACTGAAGCTTTCTTT. It yields the protein CASRSNTEAFF.

The chain uses TRBV5-1 and TRBJ1-2; tentative D call: TRBD1 (6 bases). The CDR3 contains 13 residues. The V gene's germline CDR1 is SGHRS and CDR2 YFSETQ. With 4 bases removed from V and 5 bases from J, the gap between germline ends came to 12 bases. CDR3 sequence reads: CASSASGEYGYTF. Written as DNA, the CDR3 is TGCGCCAGCAGCGCCTCAGGGGAGTATGGCTACACCTTC.

In this sample, this clone turned up a few times. The V and J genes are TRBV2 and TRBJ1-2; tentatively, D is TRBD1 (5 bases). V was pared by 6 bases and J by 1 base, with 6 bases between. Germline V gene data show CDR1 as SNHLY and CDR2 as FYNNEI. This CDR3 is 12 amino acids long. The chain's CDR3 is CASSDSNYGYTF. The CDR3, as DNA: TGTGCCAGCAGCGACAGTAACTATGGCTACACCTTC.

V usage is TRBV5-8 and J usage is TRBJ1-4; 7 bases align to TRBD1. The CDR3 consists of 14 residues. Germline CDR1 is SGHTS and CDR2 is YDEGEE. The V segment lost 6 bases and the J segment 5 bases; nucleotides outside the gene matches: 7. CDR3 sequence reads: CASIADRNNEKLFF. As DNA, the CDR3 is TGTGCCAGCATCGCGGACAGGAACAATGAAAAACTGTTTTTT.

The rearrangement uses TRBV7-9 and TRBJ2-4, with no clear D. CDR3 length equals 14 residues. The germline V gene encodes CDR1 SEHNR and CDR2 FQNEAQ (reference sequence). The V end lost 2 bases, the J end lost 6 bases, and 11 bases lay between the germline ends. The CDR3 spells CASSLQVARNIQYF. CDR3 bases: TGTGCCAGCAGCTTACAGGTTGCGAGAAACATTCAGTACTTC.

A few counts support this clone. The rearrangement joins TRBV6-6 to TRBJ1-5; a possible D gene is TRBD1 (5 bases). Germline V gives CDR1 MNHNY, CDR2 SVGAGI (reference sequence). CDR3 length: 12 residues. Trimming cost V 6 bases and J 3 bases, with 6 bases left between them. The CDR3 here is CASRDNNQPQHF. In DNA form, the CDR3 reads TGTGCCAGCAGGGACAACAATCAGCCCCAGCATTTT.

The chain carries TRBV9 and TRBJ2-2, with 7 positions matching TRBD1. CDR3 length: 16 residues. J was trimmed by 6 bases and V by 1 base; bases with no gene match: 9. Germline V CDR1 and CDR2: SGDLS, YYNGEE. CDR3 protein: CASSVSLDRRSGELFF. DNA for the CDR3: TGTGCCAGCAGCGTATCTCTGGACAGGCGTTCCGGGGAGCTGTTTTTT.

The chain joins TRBV29-1 to TRBJ2-2, with 7 bases fitting TRBD1. Unmatched junction bases numbered 7, after V lost 6 bases and J lost 3 bases. CDR3 length: 14 residues. CDR1 and CDR2 (germline): SQVTM, ANQGSEA. CDR3 in DNA: TGCAGCGTCGGAGAGGGGGCAGACACCGGGGAGCTGTTTTTT. This gives the protein CSVGEGADTGELFF.

The chain combines TRBV19 with TRBJ2-3, with D possibly being TRBD2 (5 bases). With 5 bases removed from V and 9 bases from J, the gap between germline ends came to 15 bases. The CDR3 is made up of 13 amino acids. Germline V gene data show CDR1 as LNHDA and CDR2 as SQIVND (reference sequence). In DNA, the CDR3 is TGTGCCAGTAGTTCTAGGGAGTGGGTGACGCAGTATTTT. It translates to CASSSREWVTQYF. The full variable domain, rest sourced from reference TRBV19 and TRBJ2-3, is DGGITQSPKYLFRKEGQNVTLSCEQNLNHDAMYWYRQDPGQGLRLIYYSQIVNDFQKGDIAEGYSVSREKKESFPLTVTSAQKNPTAFYLCASSSREWVTQYFGPGTRLTVL.

The J gene is TRBJ2-5, the V gene TRBV5-1, with 14 bases matching TRBD2. The V gene's germline CDR1 is SGHRS and CDR2 YFSETQ. The length of the CDR3 is 18 residues. V shed 0 bases, J shed 2 bases, and the junction held 6 bases outside the gene matches. CDR3 DNA sequence: TGCGCCAGCAGCTTGGGACTAGCGGGGGGGCCGGGGCAAGAGACCCAGTACTTC. This translates into CASSLGLAGGPGQETQYF.

The chain employs TRBV2 and TRBJ2-1, with TRBD1 matching over 9 bases. From germline, CDR1 is SNHLY and CDR2 FYNNEI. CDR3 length equals 15 residues. J lost 2 bases, V lost 5 bases, and 4 bases had no gene match. CDR3 residues: CASSSDRGAYNEQFF. The CDR3 nucleotides read TGTGCCAGCAGTTCGGACAGGGGCGCCTACAATGAGCAGTTCTTC.

This clone was found a few times. V gene TRBV12-3 or TRBV12-4 combines with J gene TRBJ2-2; the D gene is possibly TRBD1 (7 bases). V lost 10 bases and J lost 5, with 14 bases in between. CDR3 length: 13 amino acids. The CDR3 region has the DNA TGTGCCAACGGAGGGGGCAGGACCGGGGAGCTGTTTTTT. Translating gives CANGGGRTGELFF.

This clone was recorded once. The CDR3 loop is CAWGTDRVSYEQYF. As DNA, the CDR3 is TGTGCCTGGGGAACGGACAGGGTTTCCTACGAGCAGTACTTC. The chain couples TRBV30 to TRBJ2-7, with 8 bases fitting TRBD1. There are 14 residues in the CDR3. The ends lost 5 bases at V and 1 base at J; junction bases unmatched: 7. CDR1 and CDR2 from the germline V gene are GTSNPN and SVGIG (reference sequence).

The chain is built from TRBV4-1 and TRBJ2-5; 10 bases map to TRBD2. The CDR3 runs to 16 residues. Germline CDR1 reads MGHRA; CDR2 reads YSYEKL. Trimming removed 4 bases from V and 4 bases from J; junction bases left unmatched: 9. The CDR3 loop is CASSLRAGGFGETQYF. The CDR3 coding sequence is TGCGCCAGCAGCCTCAGAGCGGGGGGGTTCGGAGAGACCCAGTACTTC.

The rearrangement links TRBV5-6 to TRBJ2-5, with 9 bases fitting TRBD1. The CDR3 extends over 15 amino acids. V shed 4 bases, J shed 4 bases, and the junction held 8 bases outside the gene matches. The germline gives CDR1 SGHDT, CDR2 YYEEEE. CDR3 amino acids: CASSLGQGRVETQYF. CDR3 nucleotides: TGTGCCAGCAGCCTAGGACAGGGGAGGGTAGAGACCCAGTACTTC.

V gene TRBV19 combines with J gene TRBJ2-5; 11 bases are shared with TRBD1. The CDR3 is 14 amino acids. Trimming cost V 5 bases and J 6 bases; bases outside gene matches: 5. Looked up from germline, CDR1 is LNHDA and CDR2 is SQIVND (reference sequence). CDR3 loop: CASSLWDRGKTQYF. The CDR3 DNA is TGTGCCAGTAGTTTATGGGACAGGGGGAAGACCCAGTACTTC.

V gene TRBV10-2 combines with J gene TRBJ2-3; D is perhaps TRBD2 (5 bases). V dropped 5 bases and J dropped 1 base, with 10 bases sitting between them. The germline V gene encodes CDR1 WSHSY and CDR2 SAAADI. The CDR3 is made up of 14 amino acids. The CDR3 nucleotides read TGCGCCAGCAGTCTAGTGGAGGGCACAGATACGCAGTATTTT. Translating it yields CASSLVEGTDTQYF.

The chain employs TRBV10-2 and TRBJ1-1; a possible D gene is TRBD1 (5 bases). With 3 bases removed from V and 7 bases from J, the gap between germline ends came to 15 bases. The CDR3 runs 14 residues. The germline CDR1 and CDR2 sequences are WSHSY and SAAADI. The CDR3 nucleotides are TGCGCCAGCAGTGATAAGGGGCAGGGCTTTGAAGCTTTCTTT. Translated, it gives CASSDKGQGFEAFF.

A few counts support this clone. The chain uses TRBV4-3 and TRBJ2-3; D is uncertain. The CDR3 totals 15 residues. Looked up from germline, CDR1 is LGHNA and CDR2 is YSLEER. The germline V and J ends were trimmed by 0 bases and 2 bases, with 9 bases remaining between them. CDR3 DNA sequence: TGCGCCAGCAGCCAAGATGGGCAGTCCACAGATACGCAGTATTTT. The encoded protein is CASSQDGQSTDTQYF.

The V and J genes are TRBV2 and TRBJ1-4; D gene uncertain. Trimming pared 0 bases from V and 0 bases from J, leaving 17 bases between. The CDR3 consists of 19 residues. Germline assignment: CDR1 SNHLY and CDR2 FYNNEI. DNA of the CDR3: TGTGCCAGCAGTGAAGCAGCTCCATGGTCCCCCACAACTAATGAAAAACTGTTTTTT. This translates into CASSEAAPWSPTTNEKLFF. Together with reference TRBV2 and TRBJ1-4, the CDR3 gives the full variable domain: EPEVTQTPSHQVTQMGQEVILRCVPISNHLYFYWYRQILGQKVEFLVSFYNNEISEKSEIFDDQFSVERPDGSNFTLKIRSTKLEDSAMYFCASSEAAPWSPTTNEKLFFGSGTQLSVL.

The chain's CDR3 is CASSLTPGTGAYEQYF. CDR3 coding DNA: TGTGCCAGCAGTTTAACCCCCGGGACAGGGGCCTACGAGCAGTACTTC. This chain links TRBV27 with TRBJ2-7, with 10 bases that match TRBD1. Losses at the gene ends were 2 bases for V and 2 bases for J; bases not matched to a gene: 6. This CDR3 is 16 amino acids long. The germline CDR1 and CDR2 sequences are MNHEY and SMNVEV (reference sequence).

Comments on this clone: This CDR3 is also generated by other DNA sequences in the sample. This chain connects TRBV5-1 to TRBJ1-3; D may be TRBD1 (5 bases). The CDR3 loop spans 14 amino acids. Germline CDR1 is SGHRS and CDR2 is YFSETQ. V lost 0 bases to trimming and J lost 4 bases, with 8 bases between them. The CDR3 sequence: CASSLGGAGNTIYF. As DNA, the CDR3 is TGCGCCAGCAGCTTGGGAGGGGCAGGAAACACCATATATTTT.

The chain employs TRBV9 and TRBJ2-3; possibly TRBD1 for D (8 bases). Germline loops: CDR1 SGDLS, CDR2 YYNGEE. V lost 0 bases to trimming and J lost 4 bases, with 15 bases between them. The CDR3 runs 16 residues. In DNA form, the CDR3 reads TGTGCCAGCAGCGTAGACAGGGGGGGCCAAGCAGATACGCAGTATTTT. This codes for CASSVDRGGQADTQYF.

The chain carries TRBV6-2 or TRBV6-3 and TRBJ2-5, with D possibly being TRBD1 (6 bases). The CDR3 is made up of 15 amino acids. Germline lookup yields CDR1 MNHEY and CDR2 SVGEGT. Trimming left V 2 bases short and J 3 bases short, with 13 bases between. Here the CDR3 DNA reads TGTGCCAGCAGTTACACACAGGGTGGTAAAGAGACCCAGTACTTC. It translates to CASSYTQGGKETQYF.

The chain combines TRBV5-1 with TRBJ2-7; D is unclear. From germline, CDR1 is SGHRS and CDR2 YFSETQ. V lost 4 bases and J 2 bases, leaving 10 bases between the germline ends. The CDR3 is 13 residues long. CDR3 nucleotide sequence: TGCGCCAGCAGCCAAACCGCCCCCTACGAGCAGTACTTC. Translated: CASSQTAPYEQYF.

The chain recombines TRBV5-6 with TRBJ1-5; D gene uncertain. The V gene lost 4 bases and the J gene lost 4 bases, with 9 bases spanning the gap. The V gene's germline CDR1 is SGHDT and CDR2 YYEEEE. The CDR3 totals 13 residues. For the CDR3, the DNA is TGTGCCAGCAGCCGATACGAAAATCAGCCCCAGCATTTT. Encoded protein: CASSRYENQPQHF.

The CDR3 coding sequence is TGTGCCAGCAGTGAACAGCAGAACACTGAAGCTTTCTTT. Its translation is CASSEQQNTEAFF. V usage is TRBV2 and J usage is TRBJ1-1; D remains ambiguous. The CDR3 totals 13 residues. Germline loops: CDR1 SNHLY, CDR2 FYNNEI. Trimming removed 2 bases at V and 1 base at J, with 5 bases between.